The 8 T cell receptor beta chains in this list originate from one sample, sequenced in a study of tumor-infiltrating lymphocytes in primary liver carcinoma. Starting material of approximately 500 ng total RNA yielded TCR beta cDNA via a constant-region primer. Each TCR beta library was derived from three nested multiplex PCR rounds that employed slightly modified ARM-PCR. A C-beta reverse primer and TRBV1-TRBV30 forward primers served in each of the first two PCR rounds, at about 10 cycles apiece. TCRdb fed the multiplex PCR reads into MiXCR, producing one record per CDR3 protein. The sample includes about 33,000 distinct CDR3 sequences, over 60% of them seen just once. The source material, roughly 20-31 mg of unsorted bulk tissue, was used to co-extract RNA and DNA. Input material: liver tumor tissue from sampling region 5. The subset: tumor region T5, tumor centre. These receptors were collected from a man between 40 and 49 years old with primary liver carcinoma and hepatitis B virus infection.

A note on this clonotype: In this CDR3 the conserved last residue, phenylalanine or tryptophan, is missing, so a read error is likely. The rearrangement uses TRBV5-5 and TRBJ2-3, with a tentative D call TRBD2 (5 bases). CDR3 length equals 12 residues. Germline V CDR1 and CDR2: SGHKS, YYEKEE (reference sequence). The CDR3 bases are TGTGCCTGCAGCTTTGGACTCGATACGCAGTATTTG. Translating it yields CACSFGLDTQYL.

As concerns this clonotype: This sequence may be a read error, since a much larger clone differs from it by one base. This chain links TRBV28 with TRBJ2-7; 7 bases are shared with TRBD2. The germline CDR1 and CDR2 sequences are MDHEN and SYDVKM. The CDR3 consists of 14 residues. The CDR3 here is CASRSSGLTYDQYF. The CDR3 region has the DNA TGTGCCAGCAGATCTAGCGGCCTGACCTACGACCAGTACTTC.

A note on this clonotype: The CDR3 ends on some other residue instead of the conserved phenylalanine or tryptophan, so this is likely a read error. This sequence joins TRBV5-1 and TRBJ2-1; D is unclear. Trimming shortened V by 4 bases and J by 2 bases, and 10 bases separated the two germline ends. This CDR3 spans 14 amino acids. In germline, CDR1 is SGHRS, CDR2 YFSETQ. The CDR3 sequence: CASSLASTYNEQFL. CDR3 nucleotides: TGCGCCAGCAGCCTTGCCAGCACCTACAATGAGCAGTTCCTC.

The rearrangement uses TRBV6-5 and TRBJ2-7; the D gene is possibly TRBD1 (5 bases). CDR1 is MNHEY, CDR2 SVGAGI, per germline. The CDR3 is 13 amino acids. The V gene lost 6 bases and the J gene lost 5 bases, with 14 bases spanning the gap. CDR3 sequence reads: CASSYRTRDEQYF. CDR3 sequence (DNA): TGTGCCAGCAGCTACAGGACAAGGGACGAGCAGTACTTC.

On this clonotype: One end of the junction does not line up with germline, which may come from a read error. This chain joins TRBV6-5 and TRBJ2-1; tentatively, D is TRBD1 (5 bases). CDR1 is MNHEY, CDR2 SVGAGI, per germline. The CDR3 runs to 14 residues. CDR3 in amino acids: CASSYSTADNEQFF. The DNA for the CDR3 is TGTGCCAGCAGTTACTCGACCGCGGACAATGAGCAATTCTTC.

As regards this clonotype: Its ends do not fully match the called genes, so a read error is possible. This chain joins TRBV5-1 and TRBJ2-7; D perhaps matches TRBD2 (6 bases). The CDR3 runs to 15 residues. The germline V gene has CDR1 SGHRS and CDR2 YFSETQ. In DNA form, the CDR3 reads TGCGCCAGCAGCCCCTGGGGCGGGATCACCTGCGAGCGGTACTTC. Translation: CASSPWGGITCERYF. The variable domain in full, with the rest retrieved from reference TRBV5-1 and TRBJ2-7, is KAGVTQTPRYLIKTRGQQVTLSCSPISGHRSVSWYQQTPGQGLQFLFEYFSETQRNKGNFPGRFSGRQFSNSRSEMNVSTLELGDSALYLCASSPWGGITCERYFGPGTRLTVT.

This clonotype occurred once. Relative to the germline gene, one junction end is altered; a read error may explain this. The chain recombines TRBV11-2 with TRBJ2-2; D possibly corresponds to TRBD2 (5 bases). The CDR3 is 17 amino acids. Germline V lookup: CDR1 SGHAT, CDR2 FQNNGV. In nucleotides, the CDR3 is TGTGCCAGCAGCTTAGCATTAGGAGCGGCGAACACCGTGGAGCTCTTTTTT. As protein: CASSLALGAANTVELFF.

This clonotype has only a few counts. CDR3 DNA: TGTGCCAACAAGTATAGTATTTTGGCAGATACGCAGCATTTT. Encoded protein: CANKYSILADTQHF. The chain has TRBV6-5 and TRBJ2-3; D ambiguous. The end of the DNA aligns better with TRBJ1-5, so the J call may be wrong. The CDR3 extends over 14 amino acids. Germline V lookup: CDR1 MNHEY, CDR2 SVGAGI.